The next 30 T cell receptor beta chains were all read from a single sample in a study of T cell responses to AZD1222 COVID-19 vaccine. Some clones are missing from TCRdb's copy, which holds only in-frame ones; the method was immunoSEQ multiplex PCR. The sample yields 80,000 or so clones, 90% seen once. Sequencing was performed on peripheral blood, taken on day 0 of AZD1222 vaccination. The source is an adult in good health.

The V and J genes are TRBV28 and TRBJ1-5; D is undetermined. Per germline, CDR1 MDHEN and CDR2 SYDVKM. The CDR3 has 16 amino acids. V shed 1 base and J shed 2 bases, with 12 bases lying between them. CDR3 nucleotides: TGTGCCAGCAGTTTATCAAACTTCCTGGGCAATCAGCCCCAGCATTTT. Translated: CASSLSNFLGNQPQHF.

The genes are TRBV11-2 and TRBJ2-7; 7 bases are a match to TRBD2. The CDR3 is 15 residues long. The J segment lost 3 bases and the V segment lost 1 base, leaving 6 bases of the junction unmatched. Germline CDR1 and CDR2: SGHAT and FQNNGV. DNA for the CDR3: TGTGCCAGCAGCTTAGCCCCGGGCGGGGGCTACGAGCAGTACTTC. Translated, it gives CASSLAPGGGYEQYF. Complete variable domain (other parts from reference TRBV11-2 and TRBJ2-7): EAGVAQSPRYKIIEKRQSVAFWCNPISGHATLYWYQQILGQGPKLLIQFQNNGVVDDSQLPKDRFSAERLKGVDSTLKIQPAKLEDSAVYLCASSLAPGGGYEQYFGPGTRLTVT.

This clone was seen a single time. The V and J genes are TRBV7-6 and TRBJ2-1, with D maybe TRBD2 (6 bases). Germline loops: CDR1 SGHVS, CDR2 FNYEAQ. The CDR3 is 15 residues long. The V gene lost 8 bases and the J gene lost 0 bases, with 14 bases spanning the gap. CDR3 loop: CASGGTPSSYNEQFF. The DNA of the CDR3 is TGTGCCAGCGGGGGGACCCCGAGCTCCTACAATGAGCAGTTCTTC.

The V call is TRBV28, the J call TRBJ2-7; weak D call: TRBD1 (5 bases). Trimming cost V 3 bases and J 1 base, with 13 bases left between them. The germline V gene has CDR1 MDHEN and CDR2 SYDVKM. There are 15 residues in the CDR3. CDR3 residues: CASSFRDSLSYEQYF. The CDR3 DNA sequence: TGTGCCAGCAGTTTCCGCGACAGCCTTTCCTACGAGCAGTACTTC.

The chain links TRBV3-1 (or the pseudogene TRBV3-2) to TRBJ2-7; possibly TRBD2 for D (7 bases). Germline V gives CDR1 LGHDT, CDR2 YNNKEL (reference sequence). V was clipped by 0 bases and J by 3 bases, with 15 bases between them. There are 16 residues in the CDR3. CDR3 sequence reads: CASSQEGGGRFYEQYF. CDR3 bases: TGTGCCAGCAGCCAAGAGGGCGGGGGCCGTTTCTACGAGCAGTACTTC.

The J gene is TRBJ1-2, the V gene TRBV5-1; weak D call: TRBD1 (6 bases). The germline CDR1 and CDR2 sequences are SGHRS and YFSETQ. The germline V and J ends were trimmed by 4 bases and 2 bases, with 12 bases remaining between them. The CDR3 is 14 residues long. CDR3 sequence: CASSPGQTNYGYTF. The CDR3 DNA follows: TGCGCCAGCAGCCCAGGACAGACCAACTATGGCTACACCTTC. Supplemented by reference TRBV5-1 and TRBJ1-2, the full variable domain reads KAGVTQTPRYLIKTRGQQVTLSCSPISGHRSVSWYQQTPGQGLQFLFEYFSETQRNKGNFPGRFSGRQFSNSRSEMNVSTLELGDSALYLCASSPGQTNYGYTFGSGTRLTVV.

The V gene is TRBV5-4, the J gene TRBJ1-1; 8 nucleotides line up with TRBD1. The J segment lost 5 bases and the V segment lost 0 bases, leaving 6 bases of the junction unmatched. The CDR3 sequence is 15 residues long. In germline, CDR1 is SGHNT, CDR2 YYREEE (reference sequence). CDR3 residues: CASSLEVRGRTEAFF. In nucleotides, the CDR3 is TGTGCCAGCAGCTTGGAGGTCAGGGGGCGGACTGAAGCTTTCTTT.

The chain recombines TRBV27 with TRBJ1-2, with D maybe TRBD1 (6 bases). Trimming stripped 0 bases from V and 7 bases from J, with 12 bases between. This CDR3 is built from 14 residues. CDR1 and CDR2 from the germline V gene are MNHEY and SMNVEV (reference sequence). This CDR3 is CASSLSGTGSGYTF. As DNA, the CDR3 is TGTGCCAGCAGTTTATCGGGAACAGGGTCTGGCTACACCTTC.

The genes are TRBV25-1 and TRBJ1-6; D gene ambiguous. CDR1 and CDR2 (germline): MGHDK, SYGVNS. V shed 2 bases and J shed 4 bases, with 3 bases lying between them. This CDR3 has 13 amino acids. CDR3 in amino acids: CASSEQYNSPLHF. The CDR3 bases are TGTGCCAGCAGTGAACAATATAATTCACCCCTCCACTTT.

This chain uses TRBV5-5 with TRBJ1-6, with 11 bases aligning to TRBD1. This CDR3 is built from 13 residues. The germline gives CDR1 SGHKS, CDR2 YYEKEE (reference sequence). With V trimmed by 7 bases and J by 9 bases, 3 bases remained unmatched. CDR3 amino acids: CASGGTGGSPLHF. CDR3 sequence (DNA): TGTGCCAGCGGTGGGACAGGGGGTTCACCCCTCCACTTT.

CDR3 residues: CASSVGAGGYNEQFF. CDR3 sequence (DNA): TGTGCCAGCAGCGTAGGGGCGGGAGGCTACAATGAGCAGTTCTTC. V is TRBV9 and J is TRBJ2-1, with TRBD2 identical over 8 bases. CDR3 size: 15 residues. CDR1 is SGDLS, CDR2 YYNGEE, per germline. J lost 3 bases, V lost 0 bases, and 2 bases had no gene match.

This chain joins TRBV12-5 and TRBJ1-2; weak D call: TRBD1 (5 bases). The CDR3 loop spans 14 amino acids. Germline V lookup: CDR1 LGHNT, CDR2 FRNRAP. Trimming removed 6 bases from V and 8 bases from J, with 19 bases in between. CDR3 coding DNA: TGTGCTAGTGGATCTTCCGGGACTCCTAGAGGCTACACCTTC. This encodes CASGSSGTPRGYTF.

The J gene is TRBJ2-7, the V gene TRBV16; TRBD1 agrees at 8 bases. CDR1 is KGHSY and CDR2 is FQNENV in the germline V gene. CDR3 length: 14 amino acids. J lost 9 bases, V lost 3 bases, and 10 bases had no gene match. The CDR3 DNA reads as TGTGCCAGCAGCCACCCGGGACAGGAAAGCGGGCAGTACTTC. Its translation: CASSHPGQESGQYF.

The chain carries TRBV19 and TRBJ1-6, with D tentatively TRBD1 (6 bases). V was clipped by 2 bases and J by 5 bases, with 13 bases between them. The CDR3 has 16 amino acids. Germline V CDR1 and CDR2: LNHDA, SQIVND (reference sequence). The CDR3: CASSITGSGNNSPLHF. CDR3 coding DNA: TGTGCCAGTAGTATAACAGGGTCTGGAAATAATTCACCCCTCCACTTT.

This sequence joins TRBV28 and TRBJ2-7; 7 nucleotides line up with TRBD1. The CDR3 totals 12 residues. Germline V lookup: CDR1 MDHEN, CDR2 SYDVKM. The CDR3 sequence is CATDRDSYEQYF. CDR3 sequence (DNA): TGTGCTACAGACAGGGATTCCTACGAGCAGTACTTC.

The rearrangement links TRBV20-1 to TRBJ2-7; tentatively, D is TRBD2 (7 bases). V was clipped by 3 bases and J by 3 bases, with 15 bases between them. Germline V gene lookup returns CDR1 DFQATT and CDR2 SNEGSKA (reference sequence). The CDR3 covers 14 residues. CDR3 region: CSASRRGASYEQYF. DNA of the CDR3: TGCAGTGCTAGTCGCCGGGGGGCCAGCTACGAGCAGTACTTC.

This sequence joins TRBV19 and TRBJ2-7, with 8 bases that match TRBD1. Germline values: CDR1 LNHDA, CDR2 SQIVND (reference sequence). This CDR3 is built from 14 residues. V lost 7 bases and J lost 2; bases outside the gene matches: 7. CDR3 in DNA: TGTGCCAGTACCCCCGGACAGGGACCCTACGAGCAGTACTTC. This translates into CASTPGQGPYEQYF.

For the CDR3, the DNA is TGTGCCAGCAGTGATGTGGATTATAATTCACCCCTCCACTTT. Amino acid sequence: CASSDVDYNSPLHF. This chain uses TRBV2 with TRBJ1-6; no definite D call. Germline CDR1 SNHLY, CDR2 FYNNEI. Trimming cost V 3 bases and J 4 bases, with 7 bases left between them. There are 14 residues in the CDR3.

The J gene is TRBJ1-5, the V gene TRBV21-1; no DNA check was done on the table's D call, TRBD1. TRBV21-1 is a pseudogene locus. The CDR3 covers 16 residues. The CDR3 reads CASSKVPGQGDQPQHF. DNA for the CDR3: TGTGCCAGCAGCAAAGTACCGGGACAGGGCGATCAGCCCCAGCATTTT.

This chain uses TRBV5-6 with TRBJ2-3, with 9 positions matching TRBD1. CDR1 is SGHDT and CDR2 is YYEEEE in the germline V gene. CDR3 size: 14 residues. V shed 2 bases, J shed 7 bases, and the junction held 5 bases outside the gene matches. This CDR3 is CASSFVGQGHTQYF. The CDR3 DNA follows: TGTGCCAGCAGCTTTGTTGGACAGGGGCATACGCAGTATTTT.

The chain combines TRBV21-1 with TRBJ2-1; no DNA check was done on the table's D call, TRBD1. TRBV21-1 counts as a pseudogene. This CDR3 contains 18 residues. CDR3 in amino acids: CASSIGTGSIGFNNEQFF. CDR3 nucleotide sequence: TGTGCCAGCAGCATCGGGACAGGGTCAATTGGGTTCAACAATGAGCAGTTCTTC.

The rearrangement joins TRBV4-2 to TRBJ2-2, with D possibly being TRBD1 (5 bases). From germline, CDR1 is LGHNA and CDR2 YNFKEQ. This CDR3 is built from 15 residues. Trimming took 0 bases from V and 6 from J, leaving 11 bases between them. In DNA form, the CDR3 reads TGTGCCAGCAGCCAAGATTACAGGAATCCCGGGGAGCTGTTTTTT. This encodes CASSQDYRNPGELFF.

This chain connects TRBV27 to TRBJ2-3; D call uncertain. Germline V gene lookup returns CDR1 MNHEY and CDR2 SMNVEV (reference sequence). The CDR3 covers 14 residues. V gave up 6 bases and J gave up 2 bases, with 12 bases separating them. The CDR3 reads CASSTYGFTDTQYF. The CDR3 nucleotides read TGTGCCAGCAGCACGTACGGGTTCACAGATACGCAGTATTTT.

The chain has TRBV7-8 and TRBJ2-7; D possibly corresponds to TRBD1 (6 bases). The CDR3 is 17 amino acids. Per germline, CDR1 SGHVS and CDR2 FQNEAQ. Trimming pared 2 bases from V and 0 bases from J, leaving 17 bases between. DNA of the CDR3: TGTGCCAGCAGCTTACAGGGGTCACAGGGACACTCCTACGAGCAGTACTTC. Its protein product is CASSLQGSQGHSYEQYF.

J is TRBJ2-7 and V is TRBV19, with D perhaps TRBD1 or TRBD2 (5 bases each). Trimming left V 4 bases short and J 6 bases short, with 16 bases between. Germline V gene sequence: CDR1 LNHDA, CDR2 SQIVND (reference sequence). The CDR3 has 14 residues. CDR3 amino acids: CASSNRGRALEQYF. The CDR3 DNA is TGTGCCAGTAGTAACCGGGGCAGGGCGCTCGAGCAGTACTTC.

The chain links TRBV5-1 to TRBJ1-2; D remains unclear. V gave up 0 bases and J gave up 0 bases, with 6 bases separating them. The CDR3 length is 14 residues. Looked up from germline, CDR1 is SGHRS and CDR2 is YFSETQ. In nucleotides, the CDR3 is TGCGCCAGCAGCTTGGACGGCACTAACTATGGCTACACCTTC. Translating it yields CASSLDGTNYGYTF.

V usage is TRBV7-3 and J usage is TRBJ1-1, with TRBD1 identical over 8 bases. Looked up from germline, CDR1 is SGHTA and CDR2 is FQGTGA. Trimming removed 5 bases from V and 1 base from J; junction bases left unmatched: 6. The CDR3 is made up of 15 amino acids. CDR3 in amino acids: CASSPRDRKNTEAFF. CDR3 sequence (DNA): TGTGCCAGCAGCCCTCGGGACAGGAAGAACACTGAAGCTTTCTTT.

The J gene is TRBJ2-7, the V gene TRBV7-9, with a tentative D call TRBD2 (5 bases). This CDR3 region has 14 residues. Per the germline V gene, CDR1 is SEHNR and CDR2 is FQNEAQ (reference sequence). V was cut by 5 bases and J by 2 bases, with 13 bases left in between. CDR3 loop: CASSPTAAAYEQYF. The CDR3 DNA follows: TGTGCCAGCAGCCCAACAGCGGCCGCCTACGAGCAGTACTTC.

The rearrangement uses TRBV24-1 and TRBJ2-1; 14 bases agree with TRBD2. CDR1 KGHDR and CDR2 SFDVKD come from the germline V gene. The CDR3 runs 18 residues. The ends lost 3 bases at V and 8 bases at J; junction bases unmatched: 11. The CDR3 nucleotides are TGTGCCACCAGTGATCCGACCCCGACTAGCGGGGGGGCCCATGAGCAGTTCTTC. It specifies CATSDPTPTSGGAHEQFF.

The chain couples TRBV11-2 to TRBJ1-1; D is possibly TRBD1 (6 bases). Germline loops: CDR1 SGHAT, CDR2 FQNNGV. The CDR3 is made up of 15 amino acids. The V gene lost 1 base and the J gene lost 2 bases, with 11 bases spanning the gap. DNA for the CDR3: TGTGCCAGCAGCTTAGGCCCAGGGGTTAACACTGAAGCTTTCTTT. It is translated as CASSLGPGVNTEAFF.